This is a list of T cell receptor beta chains from one sample in a study of T cells in Graves' hyperthyroidism and ophthalmopathy. From the multiplex PCR reads, TCRdb called clonotypes with MiXCR, one entry per CDR3 protein. The sample lists around 600,000 distinct CDR3 sequences; about 14% were seen once. Sequenced sample: blood. The receptor source for this set is a woman aged 45-59 years with Graves' ophthalmopathy. Both conserved end residues are part of each CDR3. Fields, in order: V gene, D gene, clone size, J gene, CDR3 protein, CDR3 DNA. A D gene is named only where the DNA matches it firmly. Clone sizes are given selectively: once, few, many, or a class where the clone is expanded.

v_gene: TRBV3-1; d_gene: NA; abundance: NA; j_gene: TRBJ1-2; CDR3aa: CAGSQGLPRTTNYGYTF; CDR3nt: TGTGCCGGCAGCCAAGGTTTGCCACGAACTACTAACTATGGCTACACCTTC
v_gene: TRBV5-5; d_gene: NA; abundance: many; j_gene: TRBJ2-7; CDR3aa: CASSLDSFGAGSSYEQYF; CDR3nt: TGTGCCAGCAGCTTGGATTCCTTTGGGGCGGGCAGCTCCTACGAGCAGTACTTC
v_gene: TRBV6-1; d_gene: NA; abundance: many; j_gene: TRBJ1-1; CDR3aa: CASRRGESAEAFF; CDR3nt: TGTGCCAGCAGGCGGGGTGAATCCGCTGAAGCTTTCTTT
v_gene: TRBV20-1; d_gene: TRBD2; abundance: many; j_gene: TRBJ2-7; CDR3aa: CSARKLAVSSYEQYF; CDR3nt: TGCAGTGCTAGGAAACTAGCGGTAAGCTCCTACGAGCAGTACTTC
v_gene: TRBV18; d_gene: NA; abundance: NA; j_gene: TRBJ1-1; CDR3aa: CASSSSGANTEAFF; CDR3nt: TGTGCCAGCTCATCATCGGGTGCTAACACTGAAGCTTTCTTT
v_gene: TRBV19; d_gene: NA; abundance: few; j_gene: TRBJ1-3; CDR3aa: CASSMRAGNTIYF; CDR3nt: TGTGCCAGTAGTATGAGGGCTGGAAACACCATATATTTT
v_gene: TRBV6-1; d_gene: NA; abundance: NA; j_gene: TRBJ2-2; CDR3aa: CASSEEGYAGELFF; CDR3nt: TGTGCCAGCAGTGAAGAAGGGTATGCCGGGGAGCTGTTTTTT
v_gene: TRBV28; d_gene: NA; abundance: many; j_gene: TRBJ1-5; CDR3aa: CASRTYSLHQPQHF; CDR3nt: TGTGCCAGCAGAACATACAGTCTCCATCAGCCCCAGCATTTT
v_gene: TRBV5-5; d_gene: NA; abundance: few; j_gene: TRBJ2-1; CDR3aa: CASSRRSASSYNEQFF; CDR3nt: TGTGCCAGCAGCCGGCGGTCAGCTAGCTCCTACAATGAGCAGTTCTTC
v_gene: TRBV28; d_gene: TRBD2; abundance: NA; j_gene: TRBJ2-7; CDR3aa: CASSLPGGVEQYF; CDR3nt: TGTGCCAGCAGTTTGCCCGGGGGGGTTGAGCAGTACTTC
v_gene: TRBV6-5; d_gene: TRBD1; abundance: NA; j_gene: TRBJ2-6; CDR3aa: CASSYSLTGGAAGANVPTF; CDR3nt: TGTGCCAGCAGTTACTCGTTGACAGGGGGCGCGGCTGGGGCCAACGTCCCGACTTTC
v_gene: TRBV7-9; d_gene: TRBD1; abundance: few; j_gene: TRBJ1-1; CDR3aa: CASSLEGQPNTEAFF; CDR3nt: TGTGCCAGCAGCTTAGAGGGACAGCCGAACACTGAAGCTTTCTTT
v_gene: TRBV13; d_gene: TRBD1; abundance: many; j_gene: TRBJ2-4; CDR3aa: CASSLGGQGKNIQYF; CDR3nt: TGTGCCAGCAGCTTAGGGGGACAGGGCAAAAACATTCAGTACTTC
v_gene: TRBV7-3; d_gene: TRBD2; abundance: few; j_gene: TRBJ2-1; CDR3aa: CASSLRGLAGNDEQFF; CDR3nt: TGTGCCAGCAGCCTAAGGGGACTAGCGGGAAACGATGAGCAGTTCTTC
v_gene: TRBV18; d_gene: NA; abundance: many; j_gene: TRBJ1-1; CDR3aa: CASSITGQGPEAFF; CDR3nt: TGTGCCAGCTCAATCACGGGGCAGGGGCCTGAAGCTTTCTTT
v_gene: TRBV7-3; d_gene: NA; abundance: many; j_gene: TRBJ2-3; CDR3aa: CASSLTFSTDTQYF; CDR3nt: TGTGCCAGCAGCTTAACTTTTAGCACAGATACGCAGTATTTT
v_gene: TRBV5-4; d_gene: NA; abundance: many; j_gene: TRBJ1-1; CDR3aa: CASSVWGERGTEAFF; CDR3nt: TGTGCCAGCAGCGTGTGGGGGGAACGGGGCACTGAAGCTTTCTTT
v_gene: TRBV12-3/TRBV12-4; d_gene: TRBD1; abundance: many; j_gene: TRBJ2-7; CDR3aa: CASRGQGNLYEQYF; CDR3nt: TGTGCCAGCAGGGGACAGGGGAACTTATACGAGCAGTACTTC
v_gene: TRBV29-1; d_gene: TRBD1; abundance: NA; j_gene: TRBJ1-2; CDR3aa: CSVVWSDGTGGLRYGYTF; CDR3nt: TGCAGCGTTGTTTGGTCGGACGGGACAGGGGGCCTTAGGTATGGCTACACCTTC
v_gene: TRBV19; d_gene: NA; abundance: few; j_gene: TRBJ2-1; CDR3aa: CASTMGAVAYNEQFF; CDR3nt: TGTGCCAGTACCATGGGGGCGGTGGCCTACAATGAGCAGTTCTTC
v_gene: TRBV5-6; d_gene: NA; abundance: many; j_gene: TRBJ2-3; CDR3aa: CASSSRGGAGTDTQYF; CDR3nt: TGTGCCAGCAGCTCCAGAGGGGGGGCTGGAACAGATACGCAGTATTTT
v_gene: TRBV20-1; d_gene: TRBD2; abundance: NA; j_gene: TRBJ2-1; CDR3aa: CSARDLGLAGGPVEQFF; CDR3nt: TGCAGTGCTAGAGATCTAGGACTAGCGGGAGGGCCGGTTGAGCAGTTCTTC
v_gene: TRBV2; d_gene: NA; abundance: many; j_gene: TRBJ2-3; CDR3aa: CASRGIRTDTQYF; CDR3nt: TGTGCCAGCCGGGGTATACGAACAGATACGCAGTATTTT
v_gene: TRBV15; d_gene: TRBD1; abundance: many; j_gene: TRBJ1-4; CDR3aa: CATSRDLQGVFEKLFF; CDR3nt: TGTGCCACCAGCAGAGATCTACAGGGGGTCTTTGAAAAACTGTTTTTT
v_gene: TRBV9; d_gene: NA; abundance: many; j_gene: TRBJ2-3; CDR3aa: CASSVEAHSTDTQYF; CDR3nt: TGTGCCAGCAGCGTTGAAGCGCATAGCACAGATACGCAGTATTTT
v_gene: TRBV13; d_gene: NA; abundance: NA; j_gene: TRBJ1-2; CDR3aa: CASSSIFTGTYNYGYTF; CDR3nt: TGTGCCAGCAGCTCCATCTTTACAGGCACCTATAACTATGGCTACACCTTC
v_gene: TRBV6-1; d_gene: NA; abundance: few; j_gene: TRBJ2-2; CDR3aa: CASRAKGFGELFF; CDR3nt: TGTGCCAGCAGAGCAAAAGGGTTCGGGGAGCTGTTTTTT
v_gene: TRBV6-1; d_gene: NA; abundance: many; j_gene: TRBJ2-1; CDR3aa: CASSEAGTDNEQFF; CDR3nt: TGTGCCAGCAGTGAAGCAGGGACGGACAATGAGCAGTTCTTC
v_gene: TRBV20-1; d_gene: NA; abundance: many; j_gene: TRBJ2-1; CDR3aa: CSARAQEFGYNEQFF; CDR3nt: TGCAGTGCTAGAGCCCAGGAGTTTGGGTACAATGAGCAGTTCTTC
v_gene: TRBV5-1; d_gene: NA; abundance: many; j_gene: TRBJ1-3; CDR3aa: CASSLGPTGTGNTIYF; CDR3nt: TGCGCCAGCAGCTTGGGCCCTACAGGGACTGGAAACACCATATATTTT
v_gene: TRBV28; d_gene: NA; abundance: many; j_gene: TRBJ1-4; CDR3aa: CASSSKTLADEKLFF; CDR3nt: TGTGCCAGCAGTTCTAAGACCCTGGCGGATGAAAAACTGTTTTTT
v_gene: TRBV6-1; d_gene: NA; abundance: few; j_gene: TRBJ2-1; CDR3aa: CASSLASNYEQFF; CDR3nt: TGTGCCAGCAGCCTGGCTAGCAATTATGAGCAGTTCTTC
v_gene: TRBV11-3; d_gene: NA; abundance: few; j_gene: TRBJ2-1; CDR3aa: CASSAQPLAALPYNEQFF; CDR3nt: TGTGCCAGCAGCGCCCAACCCTTAGCGGCCCTACCCTACAATGAGCAGTTCTTC
v_gene: TRBV29-1; d_gene: TRBD1; abundance: few; j_gene: TRBJ1-2; CDR3aa: CSVAGTGVAYGYTF; CDR3nt: TGCAGCGTCGCCGGGACAGGGGTCGCCTATGGCTACACCTTC
v_gene: TRBV14; d_gene: TRBD2; abundance: NA; j_gene: TRBJ2-5; CDR3aa: CASSLRQPGLAGVLETQYF; CDR3nt: TGTGCCAGCAGCCTCCGACAGCCGGGACTAGCGGGAGTGTTAGAGACCCAGTACTTC
v_gene: TRBV18; d_gene: NA; abundance: many; j_gene: TRBJ1-3; CDR3aa: CASSVLGDTGNTIYF; CDR3nt: TGTGCCAGCTCCGTCTTAGGGGATACTGGAAACACCATATATTTT
v_gene: TRBV6-2/TRBV6-3; d_gene: TRBD1; abundance: NA; j_gene: TRBJ1-1; CDR3aa: CASRVRRGRTEAFF; CDR3nt: TGTGCCAGCAGAGTCAGAAGGGGGCGGACTGAAGCTTTCTTT
v_gene: TRBV12-3/TRBV12-4; d_gene: TRBD2; abundance: NA; j_gene: TRBJ2-1; CDR3aa: CASSPRASGREAYNEQFF; CDR3nt: TGTGCCAGCAGTCCCCGGGCTAGCGGGAGGGAGGCCTACAATGAGCAGTTCTTC
v_gene: TRBV20-1; d_gene: NA; abundance: many; j_gene: TRBJ2-7; CDR3aa: CSASWVGLNYEQYF; CDR3nt: TGCAGTGCTAGTTGGGTTGGGCTTAACTACGAGCAGTACTTC
v_gene: TRBV14; d_gene: NA; abundance: many; j_gene: TRBJ2-2; CDR3aa: CASSQDLGNRDTGELFF; CDR3nt: TGTGCCAGCAGCCAAGACTTGGGGAATCGGGACACCGGGGAGCTGTTTTTT
v_gene: TRBV13; d_gene: NA; abundance: many; j_gene: TRBJ1-2; CDR3aa: CASSLLGYGYTF; CDR3nt: TGTGCCAGCAGCTTACTGGGTTATGGCTACACCTTC
v_gene: TRBV28; d_gene: TRBD1; abundance: many; j_gene: TRBJ2-2; CDR3aa: CASSLVGTGVGELFF; CDR3nt: TGTGCCAGCAGTTTAGTAGGGACAGGGGTCGGGGAGCTGTTTTTT
v_gene: TRBV2; d_gene: TRBD1; abundance: many; j_gene: TRBJ1-5; CDR3aa: CANGQGLNQPQHF; CDR3nt: TGTGCCAACGGACAGGGACTCAATCAGCCCCAGCATTTT